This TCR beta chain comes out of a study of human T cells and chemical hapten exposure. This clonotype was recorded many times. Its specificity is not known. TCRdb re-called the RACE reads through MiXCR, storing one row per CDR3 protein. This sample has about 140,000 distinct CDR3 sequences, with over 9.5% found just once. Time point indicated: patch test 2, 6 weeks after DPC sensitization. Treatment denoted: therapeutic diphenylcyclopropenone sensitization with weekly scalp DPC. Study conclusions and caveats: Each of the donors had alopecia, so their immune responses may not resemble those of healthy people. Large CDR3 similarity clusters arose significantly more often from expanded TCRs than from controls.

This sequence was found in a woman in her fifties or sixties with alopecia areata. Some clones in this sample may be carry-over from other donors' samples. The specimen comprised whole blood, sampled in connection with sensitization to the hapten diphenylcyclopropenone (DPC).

CDR3 in DNA: TGTGCCAGCAGTTACTCGGAGGGAGACACCGGGGAGCTGTTTTTT. The encoded protein is CASSYSEGDTGELFF. This chain links TRBV6-2 or TRBV6-3 with TRBJ2-2, with D tentatively TRBD2 (6 bases). Per the germline V gene, CDR1 is MNHEY and CDR2 is SVGEGT. The CDR3 is 15 residues long. Trimming pared 0 bases from V and 3 bases from J, leaving 8 bases between.